This T cell receptor (beta chain) derives from a study of T cell repertoires in breast cancer. In the study overall: There were nine healthy control donors.

A second nested PCR with blocking oligonucleotides suppressed unpaired genes. TCRdb used MiXCR to reprocess the emulsion pairing reads, holding one entry per CDR3 protein. The sample lists about 40,000 distinct CDR3 sequences, about 41% occurring once. Paired alpha-beta TCRs of CD8+ T cells were analyzed by expanded emulsion RT-PCR. The clonotype was recovered from a pool of human donors with breast cancer or a healthy control (not recorded which). Sequencing input: CD8+ T cells.

This CDR3 is CASSPYGTINPEQYF. As DNA, the CDR3 is TGCGCCAGCAGCCCTTACGGGACTATTAATCCCGAGCAGTACTTC. The chain couples TRBV5-1 to TRBJ2-7; 7 bases line up with TRBD2. Unmatched junction bases numbered 13, after V lost 4 bases and J lost 6 bases. Germline CDR1 and CDR2: SGHRS and YFSETQ. The CDR3 extends over 15 amino acids.